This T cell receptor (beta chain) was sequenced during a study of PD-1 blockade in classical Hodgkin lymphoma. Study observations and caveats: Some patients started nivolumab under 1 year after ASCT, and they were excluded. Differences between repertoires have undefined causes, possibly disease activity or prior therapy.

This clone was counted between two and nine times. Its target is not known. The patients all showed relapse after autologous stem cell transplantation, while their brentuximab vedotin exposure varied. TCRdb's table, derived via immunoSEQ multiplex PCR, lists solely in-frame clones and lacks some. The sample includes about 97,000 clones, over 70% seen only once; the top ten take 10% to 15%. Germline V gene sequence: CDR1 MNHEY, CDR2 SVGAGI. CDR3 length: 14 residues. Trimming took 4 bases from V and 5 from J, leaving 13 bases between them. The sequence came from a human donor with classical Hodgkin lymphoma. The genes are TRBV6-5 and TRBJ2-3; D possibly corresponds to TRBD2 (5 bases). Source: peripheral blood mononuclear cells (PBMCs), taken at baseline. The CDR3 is CASSFYGLKDTQYF. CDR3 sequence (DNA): TGTGCCAGCAGTTTTTACGGACTCAAAGATACGCAGTATTTT.